The 13 T cell receptor beta chains given below trace back to one sample, sequenced in a study of T cells in tuberculosis. TCRdb's copy holds only in-frame clones and misses some; the assay was immunoSEQ multiplex PCR. This table holds 30,000 to 35,000 clones, under 95% found once. The source material was PBMCs. All receptors come from a donor between 5 and 29 years old with latent tuberculosis or without tuberculosis infection. Some clones in this sample may be carry-over from other donors' samples.

The gene calls are TRBV20-1 and TRBJ2-3, with D unclear. Trimming left V 8 bases short and J 2 bases short, with 8 bases between. CDR1 DFQATT and CDR2 SNEGSKA come from the germline V gene (reference sequence). The CDR3 has 11 amino acids. For the CDR3, the DNA is TGCAGTCCAGAAAACACAGATACGCAGTATTTT. Translation: CSPENTDTQYF.

This chain joins TRBV27 and TRBJ2-6, with TRBD1 identical over 8 bases. The CDR3 sequence is 16 residues long. V trimming: 2 bases; J trimming: 0 bases; junction bases outside the gene matches: 0. Germline CDR1 and CDR2: MNHEY and SMNVEV (reference sequence). The CDR3 nucleotides read TGTGCCAGCAGTTTAGACAGGGGCTCTGGGGCCAACGTCCTGACTTTC. It encodes CASSLDRGSGANVLTF.

J is TRBJ1-1 and V is TRBV27; the D is unclear. Trimming left V 5 bases short and J 0 bases short, with 7 bases between. This CDR3 has 13 amino acids. Germline assignment: CDR1 MNHEY and CDR2 SMNVEV (reference sequence). The CDR3 here is CASSPDMNTEAFF. CDR3 DNA: TGTGCCAGCAGTCCTGACATGAACACTGAAGCTTTCTTT.

The chain is built from TRBV7-9 and TRBJ1-1, with 10 bases matching TRBD1. J gave up 5 bases and V 4 bases, and 16 bases lay outside the gene matches. There are 18 residues in the CDR3. In germline, CDR1 is SEHNR, CDR2 FQNEAQ (reference sequence). The CDR3: CASSYHRDRGSVWTEAFF. CDR3 DNA sequence: TGTGCCAGCAGCTACCACCGGGACAGGGGAAGCGTGTGGACTGAAGCTTTCTTT. The full variable domain, with the rest looked up from reference TRBV7-9 and TRBJ1-1, is DTGVSQNPRHKITKRGQNVTFRCDPISEHNRLYWYRQTLGQGPEFLTYFQNEAQLEKSRLLSDRFSAERPKGSFSTLEIQRTEQGDSAMYLCASSYHRDRGSVWTEAFFGQGTRLTVV.

This clone has just one count. The chain couples TRBV25-1 to TRBJ1-1; D not resolved. Trimming shortened V by 2 bases and J by 1 base, and 11 bases separated the two germline ends. The CDR3 spans 15 residues. CDR1 is MGHDK and CDR2 is SYGVNS in the germline V gene. The CDR3, as DNA: TGTGCCAGCAGTGAACTTGAGTTTGGGAACACTGAAGCTTTCTTT. It yields the protein CASSELEFGNTEAFF. Full variable domain (remainder filled in from reference TRBV25-1 and TRBJ1-1): EADIYQTPRYLVIGTGKKITLECSQTMGHDKMYWYQQDPGMELHLIHYSYGVNSTEKGDLSSESTVSRIRTEHFPLTLESARPSHTSQYLCASSELEFGNTEAFFGQGTRLTVV.

This sequence joins TRBV27 and TRBJ1-4; 12 nucleotides match TRBD1. The CDR3 totals 16 residues. The germline V gene encodes CDR1 MNHEY and CDR2 SMNVEV (reference sequence). Losses at the gene ends were 6 bases for V and 9 bases for J; bases not matched to a gene: 11. The chain's CDR3 is CASSKPGGTGGKKLFF. CDR3 nucleotides: TGTGCCAGCAGCAAACCCGGTGGGACAGGGGGCAAAAAACTGTTTTTT. The full variable domain, completed using reference TRBV27 and TRBJ1-4, is EAQVTQNPRYLITVTGKKLTVTCSQNMNHEYMSWYRQDPGLGLRQIYYSMNVEVTDKGDVPEGYKVSRKEKRNFPLILESPSPNQTSLYFCASSKPGGTGGKKLFFGSGTQLSVL.

The rearrangement uses TRBV7-9 and TRBJ1-2; the match to TRBD1 covers 11 bases. The V gene's germline CDR1 is SEHNR and CDR2 FQNEAQ (reference sequence). The CDR3 contains 17 residues. V shed 5 bases and J 0 bases; nucleotides not matched to a gene: 8. This chain's CDR3 is CASSQLGQGVANYGYTF. The CDR3 region has the DNA TGTGCCAGCAGCCAGCTGGGACAGGGGGTGGCTAACTATGGCTACACCTTC.

This rearrangement joins TRBV9 to TRBJ2-7, with 9 bases that match TRBD1. The CDR3 is 13 amino acids. The germline V gene has CDR1 SGDLS and CDR2 YYNGEE. V was clipped by 0 bases and J by 5 bases; unmatched bases: 0. CDR3 loop: CASSVGTGDEQYF. The CDR3 DNA is TGTGCCAGCAGCGTAGGGACAGGGGACGAGCAGTACTTC.

The rearrangement joins TRBV15 to TRBJ1-2; 11 bases fit TRBD1. Germline CDR1 reads LNHNV; CDR2 reads YYDKDF (reference sequence). The CDR3 has 14 amino acids. The junction had 8 bases not matched to a gene; V was cut back by 6 bases and J by 8 bases. CDR3 nucleotide sequence: TGTGCCACCAGGGACAGGGGGCCCCCCGGGGGCTACACCTTC. The encoded protein is CATRDRGPPGGYTF. Drawing the rest from reference TRBV15 and TRBJ1-2, the complete variable domain is DAMVIQNPRYQVTQFGKPVTLSCSQTLNHNVMYWYQQKSSQAPKLLFHYYDKDFNNEADTPDNFQSRRPNTSFCFLDIRSPGLGDTAMYLCATRDRGPPGGYTFGSGTRLTVV.

The chain uses TRBV15 and TRBJ1-5, with D unclear. This CDR3 is built from 14 residues. CDR1 LNHNV and CDR2 YYDKDF come from the germline V gene (reference sequence). The V gene lost 1 base and the J gene lost 6 bases, with 10 bases spanning the gap. CDR3 protein: CATSRGGEGQPQHF. For the CDR3, the DNA is TGTGCCACCAGCAGAGGCGGGGAAGGTCAGCCCCAGCATTTT.

Remarks on this clone: One junction end disagrees with the germline gene, perhaps due to a read error. The rearrangement uses TRBV2 and TRBJ1-2; a possible D gene is TRBD1 (6 bases). The CDR3 runs to 12 residues. Germline values: CDR1 SNHLY, CDR2 FYNNEI. The CDR3 region is CASSEVRGGYTF. For the CDR3, the DNA is TGTGCCAGCAGCGAAGTCAGGGGCGGCTACACCTTC.

This clone was recorded once. This sequence joins TRBV6-5 and TRBJ1-4, with a possible D match to TRBD1 (5 bases). Germline assignment: CDR1 MNHEY and CDR2 SVGAGI. The CDR3 is 16 residues long. V lost 0 bases to trimming and J lost 0 bases, with 8 bases between them. DNA for the CDR3: TGTGCCAGCAGTTACTCGGGGCTGACAACTAATGAAAAACTGTTTTTT. It encodes CASSYSGLTTNEKLFF.

The chain couples TRBV27 to TRBJ2-6; perhaps TRBD2 as D (5 bases). This CDR3 is 16 amino acids long. In germline, CDR1 is MNHEY, CDR2 SMNVEV (reference sequence). V dropped 7 bases and J dropped 2 bases, with 15 bases sitting between them. The CDR3 sequence is CASTSSRVAGANVLTF. CDR3 coding DNA: TGTGCCAGCACCTCCTCGAGGGTGGCTGGGGCCAACGTCCTGACTTTC.